These T cell receptor beta chains were read from a single sample in a study of blood T cell repertoires in COVID-19. Only in-frame clones appear in the TCRdb table, and some are missing; sequencing was by immunoSEQ multiplex PCR. This sample has about 69,000 clones; 60% to 80% occur once, and the top ten carry roughly 50%. Sequenced material: peripheral blood. All receptors come from a human donor in a cohort sampled during active COVID-19. CDR3s include the opening cysteine and the closing phenylalanine or tryptophan. The D gene is left open where the match is weak. Clone size is stated in some rows and not others, as once, few, many or a class when expanded.

few,TRBV6-1,TRBJ1-2,NA,TGTGCCAGCAGTGAAGTCGGCAGGCCTATGGGCTACACCTTC,CASSEVGRPMGYTF
once,TRBV6-1,TRBJ1-5,TRBD1,TGTGCCAGCAGTGAACAGGACAGGGTTGGGCAGCCCCAGCATTTT,CASSEQDRVGQPQHF
NA,TRBV6-1,TRBJ2-3,TRBD2,TGTGCCAGCAGTGACCGGGGGGGCGCAGATACGCAGTATTTT,CASSDRGGADTQYF
NA,TRBV18,TRBJ2-1,NA,TGTGCCAGCTCATCTTCGAGTATTAGTTACGATGAGCAGTTCTTC,CASSSSSISYDEQFF
NA,TRBV30,TRBJ1-5,NA,TGTGCCTGGAGTGTTAAGACAGGAACTTCTTATCAGCCCCAGCATTTT,CAWSVKTGTSYQPQHF
NA,TRBV19,TRBJ1-1,NA,TGTGCCAGTATGGGACACCGGAACACTGAAGCTTTCTTT,CASMGHRNTEAFF
NA,TRBV28,TRBJ1-6,TRBD1,TGTGCCAGCGAACGACAGGGGGATGGTAGTTCACCCCTCCACTTT,CASERQGDGSSPLHF
NA,TRBV3-1/TRBV3-2,TRBJ2-2,TRBD1,TGTGCCAGCAGGGACAGGGGGGGCACCGGGGAGCTGTTTTTT,CASRDRGGTGELFF
NA,TRBV2,TRBJ1-2,TRBD1,TGTGCCAGCAGTTCGGCCGGACAGGGGAGCTATGGCTACACCTTC,CASSSAGQGSYGYTF
NA,TRBV18,TRBJ1-5,TRBD1,TGTGCCAGCTCACCACCGGCGACAGGGGTTAATCAGCCCCAGCATTTT,CASSPPATGVNQPQHF
NA,TRBV28,TRBJ2-7,TRBD1,TGTGCCAGCAGAACTTACAGGGGTGGTAACTACGAGCAGTACTTC,CASRTYRGGNYEQYF
NA,TRBV4-1,TRBJ1-1,NA,TGCGCCAGCAGCCCTCGACAGGAGCCTGAAGCTTTCTTT,CASSPRQEPEAFF
NA,TRBV7-9,TRBJ2-5,NA,TGTGCCAGCAGCAGGGACTCGAGGGAGACCCAGTACTTC,CASSRDSRETQYF
few,TRBV28,TRBJ1-5,NA,TGTGCCAGCAGTACGCAGTTACTAAGTAGCAATCAGCCCCAGCATTTT,CASSTQLLSSNQPQHF
NA,TRBV20-1,TRBJ2-3,NA,TGCAGTGCTCTACACCAGGTTCCCCAGTATTTT,CSALHQVPQYF
NA,TRBV18,TRBJ1-1,TRBD1,TGTGCCAGCTCACCAGACTACAGGGGATTGAACACTGAAGCTTTCTTT,CASSPDYRGLNTEAFF
NA,TRBV6-6,TRBJ2-7,NA,TGTGCCAGCAGTTCTACAGGATACGAGCAGTACTTC,CASSSTGYEQYF
NA,TRBV5-1,TRBJ2-1,TRBD2,TGCGCCAGCAGCTCCGACAGGACTAGCGGGGGCCTCAAGAGCTCCTACAATGAGCAGTTCTTC,CASSSDRTSGGLKSSYNEQFF
few,TRBV16,TRBJ1-4,TRBD1,TGTGCCAGCAGCCAATCATTGACAGGGGTTGAAAAACTGTTTTTT,CASSQSLTGVEKLFF
NA,TRBV7-2,TRBJ1-5,NA,TGTGCCAGCAGCTTCACGACAGATAGCAATCAGCCCCAGCATTTT,CASSFTTDSNQPQHF
NA,TRBV4-1,TRBJ2-5,NA,TGCGCCAGCAGCCGATGGGTGGAGGGACAAGAGACCCAGTACTTC,CASSRWVEGQETQYF
NA,TRBV9,TRBJ2-1,NA,TGTGCCAGCAGCGTCGGGGTTTCGGAGCAGTTCTTC,CASSVGVSEQFF
NA,TRBV19,TRBJ1-2,TRBD1,TGTGCCAGTAGAACCGACAGGGACGGGGGCTACACCTTC,CASRTDRDGGYTF
NA,TRBV7-6,TRBJ1-6,NA,TGTGCCAGCAGCTACTACCGGAGCTCCTATAATTCACCCCTCCACTTT,CASSYYRSSYNSPLHF
NA,TRBV7-9,TRBJ2-1,TRBD2,TGTGCCAGCAGCGCCGGGGGAGGGGATTACAATGAGCAGTTCTTC,CASSAGGGDYNEQFF
once,TRBV7-6,TRBJ1-6,NA,TGTGCCAGCAGACGGACAGACGATTCACCCCTCCACTTT,CASRRTDDSPLHF
NA,TRBV4-1,TRBJ2-2,NA,TGCGCCAGCAGCCAAGAGACAGCTGTTTTCGGGGAGCTGTTTTTT,CASSQETAVFGELFF
NA,TRBV19,TRBJ1-5,TRBD1,TGTGCCAGTAGTAGGAACAGGGGAAATCAGCCCCAGCATTTT,CASSRNRGNQPQHF
once,TRBV7-9,TRBJ2-3,TRBD2,TGTGCCAGCAGCACGCAGGGACTAGCGGGGGGGCGCGGCACAGATACGCAGTATTTT,CASSTQGLAGGRGTDTQYF
NA,TRBV6-2/TRBV6-3,TRBJ2-7,NA,TGTGCCAGCAGTTATGAGGACTCCCTCTACGAGCAGTACTTC,CASSYEDSLYEQYF
NA,TRBV27,TRBJ2-7,NA,TGTGCCAGCAGGCCTAGGGGCCAGACTTCCTACGAGCAGTACTTC,CASRPRGQTSYEQYF
NA,TRBV19,TRBJ2-1,NA,TGTGCCAGTAGGACAGGCCCCGGCTCCTACAATGAGCAGTTCTTC,CASRTGPGSYNEQFF
few,TRBV2,TRBJ1-6,NA,TGTGCCAGCAGTGATCGGGGATCACCCCTCCACTTT,CASSDRGSPLHF